These 14 T cell receptor beta chains originate from one sample sequenced in a study of T cell changes during pregnancy in multiple sclerosis. This table comes from immunoSEQ multiplex PCR, and its TCRdb copy is limited to in-frame clones, with some not included. The sample yields more than 35,000 clones, roughly 91% seen once. Source: CD4+ T cells from peripheral blood mononuclear cells, taken in the first trimester of pregnancy. These receptors were collected from a female donor with multiple sclerosis, enrolled in a pregnancy study.

V gene TRBV6-1 combines with J gene TRBJ2-7; 8 positions match TRBD1. J gave up 3 bases and V 7 bases, and 11 bases lay outside the gene matches. CDR3 length: 15 amino acids. Germline CDR1 is MNHNS and CDR2 is SASEGT. Here the CDR3 DNA reads TGTGCCAGCACCCTGGGACGGACAGGGTACTACGAGCAGTACTTC. It translates to CASTLGRTGYYEQYF.

V gene TRBV2 combines with J gene TRBJ2-5; TRBD2 matches at 10 bases. Germline CDR1 SNHLY, CDR2 FYNNEI. V gave up 4 bases and J gave up 4 bases; unmatched junction bases: 3. This CDR3 comprises 14 residues. The CDR3 DNA is TGTGCCAGCAGTGCTGCTAGCGGGGGAGAGACCCAGTACTTC. This translates into CASSAASGGETQYF.

J is TRBJ2-4 and V is TRBV5-8, with D unclear. V lost 0 bases, J lost 0 bases, and 7 bases lay in between. The CDR3 has 15 amino acids. CDR1 and CDR2 from the germline V gene are SGHTS and YDEGEE. CDR3 DNA: TGTGCCAGCAGCTTGGGAGTTTTAGCCAAAAACATTCAGTACTTC. Its translation is CASSLGVLAKNIQYF.

This chain connects TRBV19 to TRBJ2-5, with D possibly being TRBD1 (5 bases). The CDR3 is 13 amino acids. V dropped 3 bases and J dropped 4 bases, with 9 bases sitting between them. CDR1 and CDR2 (germline): LNHDA, SQIVND (reference sequence). The DNA of the CDR3 is TGTGCCAGTAGTATTAGGGGTGGAGAGACCCAGTACTTC. It specifies CASSIRGGETQYF.

V usage is TRBV5-6 and J usage is TRBJ2-2, with TRBD1 matching over 8 bases. With V trimmed by 4 bases and J by 9 bases, 11 bases remained unmatched. Germline-derived CDR1 and CDR2 are SGHDT and YYEEEE. The CDR3 covers 15 residues. The DNA of the CDR3 is TGTGCCAGCAGCGGCGACAGGGGTTGGAACCGGGAGCTGTTTTTT. This gives the protein CASSGDRGWNRELFF.

The rearrangement uses TRBV30 and TRBJ1-4, with a possible D match to TRBD1 (5 bases). The V end lost 2 bases, the J end lost 5 bases, and 9 bases lay between the germline ends. The CDR3 length is 13 residues. Germline values: CDR1 GTSNPN, CDR2 SVGIG (reference sequence). The CDR3 loop reads CAWSINRNEKLFF. As DNA, the CDR3 is TGTGCCTGGAGTATAAACAGGAATGAAAAACTGTTTTTT.

With regard to this clone: One end of the junction varies from germline; a read error may be responsible. The chain employs TRBV5-6 and TRBJ1-1; possibly TRBD1 for D (5 bases). The CDR3 is 17 residues long. Germline V gene sequence: CDR1 SGHDT, CDR2 YYEEEE. CDR3 loop: CAGSLPPLTGQRYQAFF. In DNA, the CDR3 is TGTGCCGGCAGCTTGCCCCCTTTAACTGGACAACGCTACCAAGCTTTCTTT.

This chain joins TRBV5-1 and TRBJ2-5; tentative D call: TRBD1 (6 bases). The CDR3 loop spans 16 amino acids. Looked up from germline, CDR1 is SGHRS and CDR2 is YFSETQ. V gave up 5 bases and J gave up 4 bases, with 21 bases separating them. The CDR3 is CASRIGGKGYGETQYF. CDR3 nucleotides: TGCGCCAGCAGGATTGGGGGCAAAGGGTATGGAGAGACCCAGTACTTC. Complete variable domain (other parts from reference TRBV5-1 and TRBJ2-5): KAGVTQTPRYLIKTRGQQVTLSCSPISGHRSVSWYQQTPGQGLQFLFEYFSETQRNKGNFPGRFSGRQFSNSRSEMNVSTLELGDSALYLCASRIGGKGYGETQYFGPGTRLLVL.

This chain connects TRBV30 to TRBJ2-7; D perhaps matches TRBD1 (6 bases). CDR3 length: 15 residues. Germline CDR1 reads GTSNPN; CDR2 reads SVGIG (reference sequence). V was shortened by 4 bases and J by 2 bases, with 18 bases between the two germline ends. The CDR3 spells CAWKGRQVPTYEQYF. The CDR3 nucleotides read TGTGCCTGGAAGGGCCGACAGGTCCCAACCTACGAGCAGTACTTC.

The chain is built from TRBV6-4 and TRBJ1-2; the match to TRBD1 covers 7 bases. There are 13 residues in the CDR3. Germline V gene sequence: CDR1 MRHNA, CDR2 SNTAGT. V was pared by 7 bases and J by 4 bases, with 6 bases of the junction left unmatched. For the CDR3, the DNA is TGTGCCAGCATAGGGGGCCCCCTCTATGGCTACACCTTC. As protein: CASIGGPLYGYTF.

The genes are TRBV2 and TRBJ1-2; TRBD1 might be the D (5 bases). Germline assignment: CDR1 SNHLY and CDR2 FYNNEI. V was clipped by 4 bases and J by 8 bases, with 17 bases between them. The length of the CDR3 is 14 residues. CDR3 sequence reads: CASSAPGRGGGYTF. In DNA, the CDR3 is TGTGCCAGCAGTGCGCCCGGGAGGGGTGGAGGCTACACCTTC.

J is TRBJ2-1 and V is TRBV7-8; TRBD2 agrees at 7 bases. Unmatched junction bases numbered 17, after V lost 4 bases and J lost 8 bases. CDR3 length: 17 amino acids. The germline V gene encodes CDR1 SGHVS and CDR2 FQNEAQ. The CDR3 spells CASSSYVGGKSRDEQFF. CDR3 nucleotides: TGTGCCAGCAGCTCCTACGTCGGGGGGAAGTCGAGAGATGAGCAGTTCTTC.

The chain uses TRBV9 and TRBJ2-2; TRBD2 agrees at 9 bases. CDR3 size: 18 residues. Trimming removed 3 bases from V and 7 bases from J; junction bases left unmatched: 16. Germline V gene lookup returns CDR1 SGDLS and CDR2 YYNGEE. CDR3 coding DNA: TGTGCCAGCAGCGCCCTCGGGGCGGGAGGGCCTACGGGCGGGGAGCTGTTTTTT. Its translation: CASSALGAGGPTGGELFF.

The chain carries TRBV4-2 and TRBJ2-2, with no clear D. Between the trimmed V and J ends, which lost 0 bases and 1 base, there was a span of 12 bases. The CDR3 has 17 amino acids. Germline assignment: CDR1 LGHNA and CDR2 YNFKEQ. CDR3 nucleotides: TGTGCCAGCAGCCAAGATCAGTCAACAATGAACACCGGGGAGCTGTTTTTT. Protein sequence: CASSQDQSTMNTGELFF.